The 7 T cell receptor beta chains below come from one sample, sequenced in a study of T cell responses to AZD1222 COVID-19 vaccine. TCRdb's table, derived via immunoSEQ multiplex PCR, lists solely in-frame clones and lacks some. The sample has just under 150,000 clones, 70% to 90% seen once. The sequenced sample was peripheral blood, obtained 28 days after the second AZD1222 dose. The receptors originated from an adult who received the AZD1222 COVID-19 vaccine.

The rearrangement links TRBV10-3 to TRBJ1-1; D ambiguous. The CDR3 covers 14 residues. Germline CDR1 ENHRY, CDR2 SYGVKD. The ends were cut back, 7 bases at V and 0 bases at J, with 12 bases in the middle. CDR3 bases: TGTGCCATCACCAAAGACGGTTTGAACACTGAAGCTTTCTTT. Protein product: CAITKDGLNTEAFF.

In DNA, the CDR3 is TGTGCCAGTAGTATACGTCCAGGGAGTGTGGATCAGCCCCAGCATTTT. Its protein is CASSIRPGSVDQPQHF. This sequence joins TRBV19 and TRBJ1-5; maybe TRBD1 (5 bases). The CDR3 is 16 residues long. Trimming took off 2 bases at V and 5 bases at J, with 16 bases between the two ends. The germline V gene encodes CDR1 LNHDA and CDR2 SQIVND (reference sequence). Together with reference TRBV19 and TRBJ1-5, the CDR3 gives the full variable domain: DGGITQSPKYLFRKEGQNVTLSCEQNLNHDAMYWYRQDPGQGLRLIYYSQIVNDFQKGDIAEGYSVSREKKESFPLTVTSAQKNPTAFYLCASSIRPGSVDQPQHFGDGTRLSIL.

J is TRBJ1-6 and V is TRBV7-9; 11 bases fit TRBD1. Germline-derived CDR1 and CDR2 are SEHNR and FQNEAQ (reference sequence). V lost 5 bases to trimming and J lost 8 bases; unmatched junction nucleotides: 5. This CDR3 is built from 15 residues. In DNA form, the CDR3 reads TGTGCCAGCAGCAAGCTGGGACAGGGGGATTCACCCCTCCACTTT. Encoded protein: CASSKLGQGDSPLHF.

The V gene is TRBV19, the J gene TRBJ1-1; weak D call: TRBD1 (5 bases). The germline CDR1 and CDR2 sequences are LNHDA and SQIVND (reference sequence). V was shortened by 7 bases and J by 1 base, with 13 bases between the two germline ends. The CDR3 extends over 14 amino acids. The CDR3 loop is CASTPWGENTEAFF. The DNA of the CDR3 is TGTGCCAGTACCCCATGGGGGGAGAACACTGAAGCTTTCTTT.

The chain is built from TRBV7-9 and TRBJ2-3; 8 nucleotides line up with TRBD1. The V segment lost 5 bases and the J segment 6 bases; nucleotides outside the gene matches: 1. The CDR3 consists of 12 residues. The germline V gene encodes CDR1 SEHNR and CDR2 FQNEAQ (reference sequence). This chain's CDR3 is CASSRTGDTQYF. The CDR3 DNA is TGTGCCAGCAGCCGGACAGGGGATACGCAGTATTTT.

The V call is TRBV2, the J call TRBJ1-1; TRBD1 matches at 7 bases. The junction had 6 bases not matched to a gene; V was cut back by 6 bases and J by 11 bases. CDR3 size: 11 residues. CDR1 and CDR2 (germline): SNHLY, FYNNEI. CDR3 residues: CASSGQDTAFF. DNA for the CDR3: TGTGCCAGCAGCGGACAGGATACGGCTTTCTTT.

This clone occurred once. CDR3 sequence: CASSINRVNQPQHF. CDR3 in DNA: TGTGCCAGTAGTATAAACAGGGTAAATCAGCCCCAGCATTTT. The rearrangement uses TRBV19 and TRBJ1-5; D is perhaps TRBD1 (6 bases). CDR3 size: 14 residues. Germline V lookup: CDR1 LNHDA, CDR2 SQIVND (reference sequence). V shed 2 bases and J shed 4 bases, with 9 bases lying between them.